These 31 T cell receptor beta chains were sequenced from one sample in a study of tumor and adjacent non-tumor tissue in lung cancer. A modified ARM-PCR protocol with three rounds of nested PCR amplified TCRbeta. TCRdb reanalysed the multiplex PCR reads using MiXCR and keeps one entry per CDR3 protein. The data hold tens of thousands of distinct CDR3 sequences, with approximately 65% observed a single time. The template was RNA from unsorted bulk tissue. The specimen was lung tumor tissue. These receptors were obtained from a man aged 55 to 70 with non-small cell lung cancer.

In the case of this clonotype: Its ends do not fully match the called genes, so a read error is possible. This sequence joins TRBV20-1 and TRBJ2-7, with 15 bases matching TRBD2. CDR3 length: 14 amino acids. In germline, CDR1 is DFQATT, CDR2 SNEGSKA (reference sequence). DNA of the CDR3: TGCAGTGTTGGACTAGCGGGGGGGTCCTACGGGCAGTACTTC. Translated, it gives CSVGLAGGSYGQYF.

With regard to this clonotype: One junction end does not reproduce the germline sequence, and a read error may be involved. The genes are TRBV7-9 and TRBJ2-7; D might be TRBD2 (7 bases). This CDR3 comprises 16 residues. Germline assignment: CDR1 SEHNR and CDR2 FQNEAQ (reference sequence). CDR3 DNA: TGTGCCAGCAACTGGGGGGGCGGCCCCAGCTCCTGCGAGCAGTACTTC. This encodes CASNWGGGPSSCEQYF.

Of note for this clonotype: Its ends do not fully match the called genes, so a read error is possible. J is TRBJ1-1 and V is TRBV20-1; D is unclear. The length of the CDR3 is 13 residues. Germline V lookup: CDR1 DFQATT, CDR2 SNEGSKA (reference sequence). The CDR3 DNA reads TGCAGCCCTGGGCGAGGCATGAACACTGAAGCTTCCTTT. This encodes CSPGRGMNTEASF.

This clonotype was seen at least ten times. The genes are TRBV5-5 and TRBJ2-7, with 8 bases identical to TRBD1. After removal of 2 bases from V and 5 bases from J, the junction contained 6 bases not matched to a gene. The V gene's germline CDR1 is SGHKS and CDR2 YYEKEE (reference sequence). The CDR3 loop spans 14 amino acids. This CDR3 is CASSLLQGVDEQYF. The CDR3, as DNA: TGTGCCAGCAGCTTACTACAGGGGGTTGACGAGCAGTACTTC.

On this clonotype itself: This may stem from a read error, because a much larger clone lies one nucleotide away. V usage is TRBV11-2 and J usage is TRBJ2-7, with a possible D match to TRBD2 (5 bases). V was cut by 6 bases and J by 2 bases, with 14 bases left in between. CDR1 and CDR2 (germline): SGHAT, FQNNGV. The CDR3 consists of 14 residues. For the CDR3, the DNA is TGTGCCAGCAGTTTAACGGAGGCTGCCTACGAGCAGTACTTC. It is translated as CASSLTEAAYEQYF. The entire variable domain, with the rest obtained from reference TRBV11-2 and TRBJ2-7, is as follows: EAGVAQSPRYKIIEKRQSVAFWCNPISGHATLYWYQQILGQGPKLLIQFQNNGVVDDSQLPKDRFSAERLKGVDSTLKIQPAKLEDSAVYLCASSLTEAAYEQYFGPGTRLTVT.

On this clonotype: The junction differs from germline at one of its ends, possibly a read error. The rearrangement links TRBV6-6 to TRBJ2-3; no clear D gene. The length of the CDR3 is 11 residues. The germline CDR1 and CDR2 sequences are MNHNY and SVGAGI (reference sequence). CDR3 protein: CVSSRGDKQYF. In DNA, the CDR3 is TGTGTCAGCAGCCGTGGAGATAAGCAGTATTTT.

A remark on this clonotype: The junction departs from germline at one end; a sequencing error may be responsible. This chain joins TRBV12-3 or TRBV12-4 and TRBJ1-1; D is unresolved. The CDR3 loop spans 13 amino acids. In DNA, the CDR3 is TGTGCCAGCAGTCACCGGAGAAACACTGAAGCTTTATTT. It translates to CASSHRRNTEALF.

This clonotype has only a few counts. A read error may explain this, as a much larger clone is one base away. This rearrangement joins TRBV5-4 to TRBJ2-6; 7 nucleotides line up with TRBD1. Germline CDR1 reads SGHNT; CDR2 reads YYREEE (reference sequence). The CDR3 has 14 residues. CDR3 residues: CASSPGTAANDLTF. In nucleotides, the CDR3 is TGTGCCAGCAGCCCCGGGACAGCGGCCAACGACCTGACTTTC. The full variable domain, in which reference TRBV5-4 and TRBJ2-6 provide the parts outside the CDR3, is ETGVTQSPTHLIKTRGQQVTLRCSSQSGHNTVSWYQQALGQGPQFIFQYYREEENGRGNFPPRFSGLQFPNYSSELNVNALELDDSALYLCASSPGTAANDLTFGAGSRLTVL.

For this clonotype: One end of the junction does not line up with germline, which may come from a read error. The chain recombines TRBV12-3 or TRBV12-4 with TRBJ2-7, with 12 nucleotides matching TRBD2. The CDR3 length is 15 residues. The CDR3 reads CASRASGRVFYDQYF. The CDR3 DNA reads TGTGCCAGCAGAGCTAGCGGGAGGGTTTTCTACGATCAGTACTTC.

About this clonotype itself: The conserved final phenylalanine or tryptophan is absent from the CDR3, which likely points to a read error. The rearrangement links TRBV6-1 to TRBJ1-5; no reliable D call. Deletions cut 8 bases from V and 5 bases from J, with 22 bases between. Per germline, CDR1 MNHNS and CDR2 SASEGT. This CDR3 is built from 16 residues. The CDR3 DNA follows: TGTGCCAGCGACGATCGACACCTCGGTGGCGATCAGCCCCAGCATTAT. It yields the protein CASDDRHLGGDQPQHY.

On this clonotype: Since a much larger clone is just one base distant, this may be a read error. The chain uses TRBV7-8 and TRBJ2-2, with D possibly matching TRBD1 (6 bases). The V and J ends lost 1 base and 10 bases respectively, with 10 bases between them. The V gene's germline CDR1 is SGHVS and CDR2 FQNEAQ. This CDR3 has 13 amino acids. Here the CDR3 reads CASSLVAGEELFF. The DNA of the CDR3 is TGTGCCAGCAGCTTAGTTGCAGGGGAGGAGCTGTTTTTT.

A note on this clonotype: One end of the junction does not line up with germline, which may come from a read error. V is TRBV6-6 and J is TRBJ2-1, with TRBD2 matching over 7 bases. CDR1 MNHNY and CDR2 SVGAGI come from the germline V gene (reference sequence). This CDR3 has 16 amino acids. CDR3 nucleotide sequence: TGTGCCAGCAGCTCCGCTAGCGGTAGATTCCACAATGAGCACTTCTTC. Protein sequence: CASSSASGRFHNEHFF.

Concerning this clonotype: At one boundary the junction diverges from the germline segment, which might be a read error. V is TRBV6-2 or TRBV6-3 and J is TRBJ2-1; 8 bases match TRBD2. Germline V gene sequence: CDR1 MNHEY, CDR2 SVGEGT. The CDR3 extends over 16 amino acids. The CDR3 nucleotides read TGTACCAGCAGTCCCTCAGGGACTAGTCGCTACAATGAGCAGTTCTTC. Translated: CTSSPSGTSRYNEQFF.

Only one count was recorded for this clonotype. A junction end diverges from the germline sequence, so it may reflect a read error. The chain employs TRBV12-3 or TRBV12-4 and TRBJ2-7; D may be TRBD1 or TRBD2 (5 bases each). This CDR3 has 16 residues. The CDR3 region has the DNA TGTACCAGCAGTGGGGGTTTAGGAGTCAACTCCTACTGGCAGTACTTC. Translating it yields CTSSGGLGVNSYWQYF.

The gene calls are TRBV29-1 and TRBJ2-3; no clear D. Per germline, CDR1 SQVTM and CDR2 ANQGSEA. The CDR3 runs to 15 residues. Trimming removed 6 bases from V and 0 bases from J, with 16 bases in between. CDR3 loop: CSVVGGWDSTDTQYF. CDR3 bases: TGCAGCGTAGTTGGCGGCTGGGATAGCACAGATACGCAGTATTTT.

Regarding this clonotype: No conserved phenylalanine or tryptophan is present at the end of the CDR3, so a read error is the likely explanation. The chain joins TRBV6-5 to TRBJ2-1; 7 bases fit TRBD1. The germline CDR1 and CDR2 sequences are MNHEY and SVGAGI. CDR3 length: 13 residues. The J segment lost 9 bases and the V segment lost 7 bases, leaving 9 bases of the junction unmatched. CDR3 in amino acids: CASKTKGAGEQFI. The DNA of the CDR3 is TGTGCCAGCAAAACAAAGGGGGCGGGTGAGCAGTTCATC.

Comment on this clonotype: A much more abundant neighbour one base away suggests this may be a read error. V and J are TRBV27 and TRBJ2-2; D ambiguous. CDR1 is MNHEY and CDR2 is SMNVEV in the germline V gene (reference sequence). This CDR3 has 14 amino acids. Here the CDR3 DNA reads TGTGCCATCAGTTTATCGTGGGACACCGGGGAGCTGTTTTTT. It specifies CAISLSWDTGELFF.

In the case of this clonotype: Sequence at one end of the junction differs from germline and may be a read error. The chain has TRBV10-1 and TRBJ1-1; D may be TRBD1 (5 bases). From germline, CDR1 is WNHNN and CDR2 SYGVQD (reference sequence). CDR3 length: 13 amino acids. For the CDR3, the DNA is TGTGCCAGCAAACTGGGGACGAACACTGAAGCTTCCTTT. Translated: CASKLGTNTEASF.

This clonotype has a count of ten or more. The CDR3 region is CASSLPGQPTEAFF. Here the CDR3 DNA reads TGTGCCAGCAGCCTGCCGGGACAGCCCACTGAAGCTTTCTTT. The genes are TRBV12-3 or TRBV12-4 and TRBJ1-1; TRBD1 matches at 7 bases. The CDR3 runs to 14 residues. V shed 6 bases and J 4 bases; nucleotides not matched to a gene: 8.

A remark on this clonotype: At one end the junction does not follow the germline gene, possibly because of a read error. The CDR3 DNA is TGTGTCAGCAGTCCCACCGGGACACTCTTTAGGAAGACCCAGTACTTC. The encoded protein is CVSSPTGTLFRKTQYF. J is TRBJ2-5 and V is TRBV12-3 or TRBV12-4, with D maybe TRBD1 (6 bases). This CDR3 spans 16 amino acids.

This clonotype was seen at least ten times. The rearrangement uses TRBV29-1 and TRBJ1-1, with TRBD1 as a possible D gene (6 bases). Deletions cut 3 bases from V and 0 bases from J, with 8 bases between. Germline CDR1 and CDR2: SQVTM and ANQGSEA. This CDR3 is built from 13 residues. The CDR3 sequence: CSVEQGMNTEAFF. The CDR3 DNA reads as TGCAGCGTTGAGCAGGGGATGAACACTGAAGCTTTCTTT.

As concerns this clonotype: This may stem from a read error, because a much larger clone lies one nucleotide away. The DNA for the CDR3 is TGCGCCAGCATGGACAGGGAAGTGTATGGCTACACCTTC. Translated: CASMDREVYGYTF. J is TRBJ1-2 and V is TRBV5-1; 8 nucleotides line up with TRBD1. Trimming removed 6 bases from V and 5 bases from J; junction bases left unmatched: 6. There are 13 residues in the CDR3. Per germline, CDR1 SGHRS and CDR2 YFSETQ.

A word on this clonotype: This may arise from a read error, as a much more abundant clone is one base away. The gene calls are TRBV28 and TRBJ2-4; D is unclear. The CDR3 is made up of 13 amino acids. CDR1 MDHEN and CDR2 SYDVKM come from the germline V gene. The chain's CDR3 is CAGSFNSKNIQYF. The CDR3 nucleotides read TGTGCCGGCAGTTTTAATAGTAAAAACATTCAGTACTTC.

This clonotype has only one observation. A much larger clone sits a single nucleotide away, making a read error possible. The chain joins TRBV28 to TRBJ2-3; no firm D call. The CDR3 spans 11 residues. Germline CDR1 MDHEN, CDR2 SYDVKM. The CDR3 spells CAGSYTDTQYF. CDR3 nucleotide sequence: TGTGCCGGCAGTTACACAGATACGCAGTATTTT.

This clonotype was seen at least ten times. A read error may explain this, as a much larger clone is one base away. This chain uses TRBV29-1 with TRBJ2-5; D remains ambiguous. Per germline, CDR1 SQVTM and CDR2 ANQGSEA. Trimming removed 2 bases from V and 6 bases from J, with 10 bases in between. The CDR3 runs 12 residues. The CDR3 coding sequence is TGCAGCGTTGAACGAATAGGGAAGACCCAGTACTTC. Protein sequence: CSVERIGKTQYF. Full variable domain (missing parts from reference TRBV29-1 and TRBJ2-5): SAVISQKPSRDICQRGTSLTIQCQVDSQVTMMFWYRQQPGQSLTLIATANQGSEATYESGFVIDKFPISRPNLTFSTLTVSNMSPEDSSIYLCSVERIGKTQYFGPGTRLLVL.

This clonotype is a singleton in its sample. At one boundary the junction diverges from the germline segment, which might be a read error. The J gene is TRBJ2-5, the V gene TRBV4-2; 8 bases line up with TRBD1. Germline loops: CDR1 LGHNA, CDR2 YNFKEQ. The CDR3 runs 15 residues. CDR3 loop: CASSENRGMGETQYF. The CDR3 DNA sequence: TGTGCCAGCAGCGAAAACAGGGGGATGGGGGAGACCCAATACTTC.

Turning to this clonotype: An end of the junction does not agree with germline; a read error may underlie this. V and J are TRBV6-5 and TRBJ1-1, with D possibly TRBD1 on 5 matching bases. Germline CDR1 and CDR2: MNHEY and SVGAGI. The CDR3 runs to 13 residues. The CDR3 sequence: CVSSFLGASEAFF. The CDR3 DNA reads TGTGTCAGCAGTTTCCTAGGGGCGTCGGAAGCTTTCTTC.

This clonotype came up a few times. A much larger clonotype is one base distant, so this may be a read error. The chain has TRBV12-3 or TRBV12-4 and TRBJ2-3; D ambiguous. The CDR3 sequence is 15 residues long. V lost 2 bases, J lost 2 bases, and 11 bases lay in between. CDR3 nucleotide sequence: TGTGCCAGCAGTTTAAAGCGTCAGGCCACAGATACGCAGTATTTT. This encodes CASSLKRQATDTQYF.

Comment on this clonotype: Given the absence of the conserved phenylalanine or tryptophan at the CDR3 end, a read error is likely. This CDR3 reads CSVGGRSGQYL. CDR3 nucleotide sequence: TGCAGCGTTGGAGGGAGATCTGGGCAGTACTTG. The rearrangement uses TRBV29-1 and TRBJ2-7, with D perhaps matching TRBD2 (5 bases). The germline V and J ends were trimmed by 4 bases and 9 bases, with 13 bases remaining between them. The CDR3 has 11 residues. CDR1 is SQVTM, CDR2 ANQGSEA, per germline.

Concerning this clonotype: A junction boundary mismatches the germline segment, possibly from a read error. The chain couples TRBV29-1 to TRBJ2-1; D is possibly TRBD2 (6 bases). CDR3 size: 15 residues. Germline assignment: CDR1 SQVTM and CDR2 ANQGSEA. The chain's CDR3 is CSTEGTFLSYNDQFF. The CDR3 DNA reads TGCAGCACTGAAGGGACTTTCCTCTCCTACAATGATCAGTTCTTC.

This clonotype showed up just a few times. The rearrangement joins TRBV7-9 to TRBJ2-5, with 8 bases that match TRBD1. V trimming: 2 bases; J trimming: 4 bases; junction bases outside the gene matches: 21. The CDR3 extends over 20 amino acids. The germline CDR1 and CDR2 sequences are SEHNR and FQNEAQ (reference sequence). CDR3 loop: CASSLFIYPGQADRRETQYF. The CDR3 DNA reads TGTGCCAGCAGCTTATTTATCTACCCGGGACAGGCTGATCGAAGAGAGACCCAGTACTTC. Variable domain in full (rest from reference TRBV7-9 and TRBJ2-5): DTGVSQNPRHKITKRGQNVTFRCDPISEHNRLYWYRQTLGQGPEFLTYFQNEAQLEKSRLLSDRFSAERPKGSFSTLEIQRTEQGDSAMYLCASSLFIYPGQADRRETQYFGPGTRLLVL.